The 10 T cell receptor beta chains given below trace back to one sample, sequenced in a study of cytomegalovirus exposure and HLA in healthy donors (dated 2017 in TCRdb). Library creation used the immunoSEQ multiplex PCR assay. A mixture of 60 forward primers for TCR Vbeta segments and 13 reverse primers for TCR Jbeta segments was used in the multiplex PCR. What TCRdb holds here is the immuneACCESS table cut down to in-frame rearrangements. Part of the clones is not present; checked against another copy, under half of the missing clones reflect an unresolved V gene, and the others are unexplained. In all, the sample holds roughly 180,000 clones, and about 77% of those were seen once. Over 2% of the sample lies in the top ten. Sequenced sample: PBMCs. These receptors originate from a woman aged 25 to 45 in good health and CMV-seropositive.

The chain combines TRBV2 with TRBJ2-2; 7 bases align to TRBD2. This CDR3 region has 18 residues. Germline lookup yields CDR1 SNHLY and CDR2 FYNNEI. V trimming: 5 bases; J trimming: 1 base; junction bases outside the gene matches: 13. Here the CDR3 reads CASSPSPRSGVNTGELFF. The CDR3 DNA reads as TGTGCCAGCAGTCCAAGTCCTCGAAGCGGGGTGAACACCGGGGAGCTGTTTTTT.

This sequence joins TRBV7-8 and TRBJ1-5; 7 nucleotides match TRBD1. The junction had 3 bases not matched to a gene; V was cut back by 0 bases and J by 4 bases. This CDR3 has 15 residues. Germline CDR1 is SGHVS and CDR2 is FQNEAQ. CDR3 sequence reads: CASSLAGQINQPQHF. The CDR3 coding sequence is TGTGCCAGCAGCTTAGCGGGACAGATAAATCAGCCCCAGCATTTT.

This chain links TRBV28 with TRBJ1-5; 10 bases are a match to TRBD1. V lost 2 bases, J lost 6 bases, and 4 bases stayed unmatched. The CDR3 is 15 amino acids. Germline CDR1 reads MDHEN; CDR2 reads SYDVKM. CDR3 bases: TGTGCCAGCAGTTTACGACAGGGGGCTTTTCAGCCCCAGCATTTT. Its translation is CASSLRQGAFQPQHF.

The chain combines TRBV7-2 with TRBJ2-7, with 8 bases that match TRBD1. Germline V lookup: CDR1 SGHTA, CDR2 FQGNSA. Trimming took 5 bases from V and 3 from J; bases not matched to a gene: 3. CDR3 size: 13 residues. As DNA, the CDR3 is TGTGCCAGCAGCCCAGGGACAGGCTACGAGCAGTACTTC. Translating it yields CASSPGTGYEQYF.

The V call is TRBV10-3, the J call TRBJ2-1; D may be TRBD1 (6 bases). Trimming cost V 5 bases and J 0 bases, with 26 bases left between them. This CDR3 has 20 residues. Germline lookup yields CDR1 ENHRY and CDR2 SYGVKD. CDR3 DNA sequence: TGTGCCATCAGTTCAGTGGTACAGGGAAGGTTCCAGGGCTCCTACAATGAGCAGTTCTTC. This translates into CAISSVVQGRFQGSYNEQFF.

This chain uses TRBV6-1 with TRBJ1-4; 7 positions match TRBD1. Looked up from germline, CDR1 is MNHNS and CDR2 is SASEGT. V was pared by 11 bases and J by 0 bases, with 6 bases of the junction left unmatched. CDR3 size: 14 residues. CDR3 region: CAVQGRATNEKLFF. The DNA of the CDR3 is TGTGCCGTACAGGGGCGGGCAACTAATGAAAAACTGTTTTTT.

This clone was observed once. The chain joins TRBV7-9 to TRBJ2-5; D uncertain. Trimming removed 2 bases from V and 5 bases from J, with 6 bases in between. Germline V gene lookup returns CDR1 SEHNR and CDR2 FQNEAQ (reference sequence). The CDR3 loop spans 12 amino acids. As DNA, the CDR3 is TGTGCCAGCAGCTTATTCCAGGAGACCCAGTACTTC. Translated: CASSLFQETQYF.

This clone has just a few counts. The chain links TRBV7-9 to TRBJ2-2; D possibly corresponds to TRBD1 (5 bases). CDR1 and CDR2 (germline): SEHNR, FQNEAQ (reference sequence). The CDR3 contains 16 residues. V was trimmed by 4 bases and J by 0 bases, leaving 12 bases between them. For the CDR3, the DNA is TGTGCCAGCAGCTCAGCTGTACAGGCGAACACCGGGGAGCTGTTTTTT. Translation: CASSSAVQANTGELFF. Full variable domain (outside the CDR3, taken from reference TRBV7-9 and TRBJ2-2): DTGVSQNPRHKITKRGQNVTFRCDPISEHNRLYWYRQTLGQGPEFLTYFQNEAQLEKSRLLSDRFSAERPKGSFSTLEIQRTEQGDSAMYLCASSSAVQANTGELFFGEGSRLTVL.

This clone has only one observation. The chain has TRBV7-2 and TRBJ2-3, with 9 bases aligning to TRBD2. Germline V gene data show CDR1 as SGHTA and CDR2 as FQGNSA. The CDR3 is made up of 16 amino acids. After removal of 1 base from V and 3 bases from J, the junction contained 5 bases not matched to a gene. CDR3 protein: CASSLVGSGGTDTQYF. CDR3 sequence (DNA): TGTGCCAGCAGCTTAGTTGGTAGCGGGGGTACAGATACGCAGTATTTT.

This clone was picked up a small number of times. This CDR3 reads CASSPVPGELFF. The DNA for the CDR3 is TGTGCCAGCAGCCCAGTCCCCGGGGAGCTGTTTTTT. The chain carries TRBV7-9 and TRBJ2-2, with D unresolved. V shed 5 bases and J shed 6 bases, with 7 bases lying between them. CDR3 size: 12 residues. CDR1 and CDR2 from the germline V gene are SEHNR and FQNEAQ (reference sequence). The full variable domain, its missing parts supplied by reference TRBV7-9 and TRBJ2-2, is DTGVSQNPRHKITKRGQNVTFRCDPISEHNRLYWYRQTLGQGPEFLTYFQNEAQLEKSRLLSDRFSAERPKGSFSTLEIQRTEQGDSAMYLCASSPVPGELFFGEGSRLTVL.